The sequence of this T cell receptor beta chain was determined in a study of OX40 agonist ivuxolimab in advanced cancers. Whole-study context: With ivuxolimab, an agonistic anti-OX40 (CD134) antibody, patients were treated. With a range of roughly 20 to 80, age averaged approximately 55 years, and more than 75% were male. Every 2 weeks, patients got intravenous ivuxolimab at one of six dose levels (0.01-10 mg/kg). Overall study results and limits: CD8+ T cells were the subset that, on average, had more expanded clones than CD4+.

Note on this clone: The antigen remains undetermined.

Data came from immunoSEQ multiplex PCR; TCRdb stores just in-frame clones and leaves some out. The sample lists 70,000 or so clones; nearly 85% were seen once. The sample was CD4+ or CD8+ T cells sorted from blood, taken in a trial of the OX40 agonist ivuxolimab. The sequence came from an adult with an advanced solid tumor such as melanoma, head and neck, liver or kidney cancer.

The chain's CDR3 is CASSKGQGRLDYGYTF. As DNA, the CDR3 is TGTGCCAGCAGCAAGGGACAGGGAAGGTTAGATTATGGCTACACCTTC. J is TRBJ1-2 and V is TRBV5-4, with 9 bases lining up with TRBD1. CDR1 is SGHNT, CDR2 YYREEE, per germline (reference sequence). CDR3 length: 16 amino acids. With 4 bases clipped from V and 5 bases from J, the junction kept 12 bases outside the gene matches.